This T cell receptor beta chain is drawn from a study of human T cells and chemical hapten exposure. Regarding the study as a whole: There was a positive correlation between PT1 expanded TCR counts and patch test score.

V shed 4 bases and J shed 3 bases, with 13 bases lying between them. The CDR3 is 14 amino acids. Germline V gene sequence: CDR1 MDHEN, CDR2 SYDVKM. TCRdb reanalysed the RACE reads using MiXCR and keeps one entry per CDR3 protein. The sample contains 100,000 to 150,000 distinct CDR3 sequences, roughly 15% of which appear only once. Notes on this clonotype: Its antigen remains unidentified.

The sample's time point: patch test 1, 2 weeks after DPC sensitization. The treatment was: therapeutic diphenylcyclopropenone sensitization with weekly scalp DPC. The source of this sequence is a man aged 18 to 30 with alopecia areata. Some clones in this sample may be carry-over from other donors' samples. Sample: whole blood, taken in connection with sensitization to the hapten diphenylcyclopropenone (DPC). The gene calls are TRBV28 and TRBJ2-7, with D possibly matching TRBD2 (5 bases). Here the CDR3 reads CASSSSTRVYEQYF. The CDR3 DNA reads as TGTGCCAGCAGTTCTAGCACGCGGGTCTACGAGCAGTACTTC.